Listed below are T cell receptor beta chains from one sample, sequenced in a study of T cells in Graves' hyperthyroidism and ophthalmopathy. TCRdb processed the multiplex PCR reads anew with MiXCR; each CDR3 protein has one entry. The sample holds hundreds of thousands of distinct CDR3 sequences, 13% seen once. The sequenced material came from blood. These receptors all come from a woman aged 18-29 years with Graves' hyperthyroidism. CDR3s include the opening cysteine and the closing phenylalanine or tryptophan. A D gene is named only where the DNA matches it firmly. The size entry is marked missing in some rows and otherwise reads once, few, many or a size class.

j_call | v_call | d_call | clone_size | cdr3_nt | cdr3_aa
TRBJ2-5 | TRBV20-1 | NA | many | TGCAGTGCTAGTTGGGGTCAAGAGACCCAGTACTTC | CSASWGQETQYF
TRBJ2-3 | TRBV30 | NA | many | TGTGCCTGGAAACGGTTTGGCACAGATACGCAGTATTTT | CAWKRFGTDTQYF
TRBJ1-1 | TRBV5-8 | NA | few | TGTGCCAGCACTCAACGAGAGACGGGACTCCAAACTGAAGCTTTCTTT | CASTQRETGLQTEAFF
TRBJ2-2 | TRBV24-1 | NA | many | TGTGCCACCGGGAGGGGGTTGGACAGCGGGGAGCTGTTTTTT | CATGRGLDSGELFF
TRBJ1-5 | TRBV3-1 | NA | many | TGTGCCAGCAGCCAAAGGAGGGGTAACCAGCCCCAGCATTTT | CASSQRRGNQPQHF
TRBJ2-1 | TRBV28 | NA | many | TGTGCCAGCAGAACCCCGGGAGAGCAGTTCTTC | CASRTPGEQFF
TRBJ1-1 | TRBV2 | NA | NA | TGTGCCAGCAGGGGACGGAAGAACACTGAAGCTTTCTTT | CASRGRKNTEAFF
TRBJ2-7 | TRBV5-1 | NA | few | TGCGCCAGCAGCTTAGGAGGGGCGCCGCTCGAGCAGTACTTC | CASSLGGAPLEQYF
TRBJ2-1 | TRBV3-1 | NA | many | TGTGCCAGCAGCCTCGCTACAAGCTCCTACAATGAGCAGTTCTTC | CASSLATSSYNEQFF
TRBJ1-2 | TRBV5-5 | TRBD1 | NA | TGTGCCAGCAGCTTGTTTGGGACAGACTATGGCTACACCTTC | CASSLFGTDYGYTF
TRBJ2-7 | TRBV6-2/TRBV6-3 | TRBD1 | many | TGTGCCAGCAGCCCAAGACAGGGAAAGCAGTACTTC | CASSPRQGKQYF
TRBJ1-1 | TRBV13 | NA | many | TGTGCCAGCAGCGGAGGACAGATGAACACTGAAGCTTTCTTT | CASSGGQMNTEAFF
TRBJ1-2 | TRBV3-1 | NA | many | TGTGCCAGCAGCCGAGACCTCTATGGCTACACCTTC | CASSRDLYGYTF
TRBJ2-1 | TRBV7-2 | TRBD2 | few | TGTGCCAGCAGCCCGACTAGCGGGGAATACAATGAGCAGTTCTTC | CASSPTSGEYNEQFF
TRBJ2-5 | TRBV28 | TRBD2 | NA | TGTGCCAGCAGTTTTAGCGGGGGGGCCGGGAGAGAGACCCAGTACTTC | CASSFSGGAGRETQYF
TRBJ1-2 | TRBV6-1 | NA | many | TGTGCCAGCATGGCAAGGGGGGCTACGGGAGGCTACACCTTC | CASMARGATGGYTF
TRBJ1-1 | TRBV20-1 | NA | many | TGCAGTGCTTTTATACTGAACACTGAAGCTTTCTTT | CSAFILNTEAFF
TRBJ2-1 | TRBV19 | NA | few | TGTGCCAGTAGTCCCCGGGCCGACGAGGAGACCTACAATGAGCAGTTCTTC | CASSPRADEETYNEQFF
TRBJ1-5 | TRBV4-1 | NA | few | TGCGCCAGCAGCCAGGGCAGTCAATATAGCAATCAGCCCCAGCATTTT | CASSQGSQYSNQPQHF
TRBJ1-5 | TRBV24-1 | NA | few | TGTGCCACCCGCGAACAGGATAATCAGCCCCAGCATTTT | CATREQDNQPQHF
TRBJ2-2 | TRBV5-1 | NA | many | TGCGCCAGCAGCATAGGGACCGGGGAGCTGTTTTTT | CASSIGTGELFF
TRBJ1-5 | TRBV6-1 | NA | many | TGTGCCAGCAGTGAATATGGCAGCAATCAGCCCCAGCATTTT | CASSEYGSNQPQHF
TRBJ2-3 | TRBV11-1 | TRBD1 | many | TGTGCCAGCAGCCGTGACAGGGGGCGAGGCACAGATACGCAGTATTTT | CASSRDRGRGTDTQYF
TRBJ2-1 | TRBV13 | TRBD2 | NA | TGTGCCAGCAGCTCGCGGGGGCTAGCGGGAGAGAATGAGCAGTTCTTC | CASSSRGLAGENEQFF
TRBJ1-1 | TRBV30 | NA | many | TGTGCCTGGAGTGCATGGGGGGGGTACGACACTGAAGCTTTCTTT | CAWSAWGGYDTEAFF
TRBJ1-2 | TRBV28 | NA | many | TGTGCCAGCAGCCCCCGGGACCGGACTAACTATGGCTACACCTTC | CASSPRDRTNYGYTF
TRBJ1-2 | TRBV14 | NA | many | TGTGCCAGCAGCCCCCGGACACACGGTGGCTACACCTTC | CASSPRTHGGYTF
TRBJ1-1 | TRBV29-1 | NA | many | TGCAGCGTTTCAACCAGGGCATCGAACACTGAAGCTTTCTTT | CSVSTRASNTEAFF
TRBJ2-5 | TRBV7-9 | NA | many | TGTGCCAGCAGCTTCCCGGGCAGGGAGCAGACCCAGTACTTC | CASSFPGREQTQYF
TRBJ1-3 | TRBV6-1 | NA | many | TGTGCCAGCAGTTCGACAGAGTCTTCTGGAAACACCATATATTTT | CASSSTESSGNTIYF
TRBJ1-2 | TRBV10-3 | TRBD1 | many | TGTGCCACCGGGACAGGGCAGTCCAGCTACACCTTC | CATGTGQSSYTF
TRBJ1-6 | TRBV28 | NA | many | TGTGCCAGCAGTTCTCCGGGGGCGGCCGGGGTATCCCTCCACTTT | CASSSPGAAGVSLHF
TRBJ1-3 | TRBV7-3 | NA | few | TGTGCCAGCAGCTGCACGACGTTGTCTGGAAACACCATATATTTT | CASSCTTLSGNTIYF
TRBJ2-3 | TRBV13 | TRBD2 | many | TGTGCCAGCAGCCTTCGACTAGCGGGAGGGCAGGCAGATACGCAGTATTTT | CASSLRLAGGQADTQYF
TRBJ2-1 | TRBV5-5 | NA | many | TGTGCCAGCAGCTTGACGGGCAGTGTCTCTTCCTACAATGAGCAGTTCTTC | CASSLTGSVSSYNEQFF
TRBJ1-4 | TRBV4-1 | TRBD1 | NA | TGCGCCAGCAGCCAAGAGACAGGGTCCCAAAAACTGTTTTTT | CASSQETGSQKLFF
TRBJ2-3 | TRBV6-2/TRBV6-3 | TRBD1 | NA | TGTGCCAGCAGTTACGATACAGGGGACACAGATACGCAGTATTTT | CASSYDTGDTDTQYF
TRBJ2-3 | TRBV5-5 | NA | many | TGTGCCAGCAGGTCGCGGGACTCCCGAACAGATACGCAGTATTTT | CASRSRDSRTDTQYF
TRBJ2-5 | TRBV18 | NA | many | TGTGCCAGCTCACCTAGAGGAGAGACCCAGTACTTC | CASSPRGETQYF
TRBJ2-3 | TRBV9 | TRBD2 | NA | TGTGCCAGCAGCGTAGGGGGCGTCGAGCTAGCGGCAGATACGCAGTATTTT | CASSVGGVELAADTQYF